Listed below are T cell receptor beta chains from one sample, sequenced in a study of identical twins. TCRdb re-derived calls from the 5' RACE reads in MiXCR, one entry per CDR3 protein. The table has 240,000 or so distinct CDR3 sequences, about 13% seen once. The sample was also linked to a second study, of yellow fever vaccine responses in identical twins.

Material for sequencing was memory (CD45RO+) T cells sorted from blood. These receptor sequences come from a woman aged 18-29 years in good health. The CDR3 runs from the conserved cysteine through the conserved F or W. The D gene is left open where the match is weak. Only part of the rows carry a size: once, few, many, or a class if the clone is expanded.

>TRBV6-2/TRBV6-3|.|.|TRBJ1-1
CASSRPGVNTEAFF
TGTGCCAGCAGCAGACCCGGGGTGAACACTGAAGCTTTCTTT
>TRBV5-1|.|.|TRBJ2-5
CASSSLREETQYF
TGCGCCAGCAGCTCCCTAAGGGAAGAGACCCAGTACTTC
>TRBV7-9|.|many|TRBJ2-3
CASSLGGGETDTQYF
TGTGCCAGCAGCTTAGGTGGCGGAGAAACAGATACGCAGTATTTT
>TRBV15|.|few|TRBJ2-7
CATSRNNRAPQYEQYF
TGTGCCACCAGCAGGAACAACAGGGCCCCACAGTACGAGCAGTACTTC
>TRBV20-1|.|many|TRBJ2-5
CSARVSGGKETQYF
TGCAGTGCTAGAGTGTCCGGGGGAAAAGAGACCCAGTACTTC
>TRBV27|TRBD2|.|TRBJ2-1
CASSSGTSGTYNEQFF
TGTGCCAGCAGCTCCGGGACTAGCGGGACCTACAATGAGCAGTTCTTC
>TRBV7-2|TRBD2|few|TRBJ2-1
CASSFVASGNGEQFF
TGTGCCAGCAGCTTTGTCGCTAGCGGGAATGGTGAGCAGTTCTTC
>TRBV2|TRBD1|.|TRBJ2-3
CATEKGAKTDTQYF
TGTGCCACGGAGAAGGGGGCTAAAACAGATACGCAGTATTTT
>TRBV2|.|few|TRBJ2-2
CASTSGTVGTGELFF
TGTGCCAGCACTTCAGGGACGGTAGGGACCGGGGAGCTGTTTTTT
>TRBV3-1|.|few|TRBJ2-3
CASSQLRGGGRWTDTQYF
TGTGCCAGCAGCCAACTTAGGGGTGGAGGGAGATGGACAGATACGCAGTATTTT
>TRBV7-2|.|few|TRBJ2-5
CASSARDDRVSQYF
TGTGCCAGCAGCGCCCGGGACGACCGAGTTTCCCAGTACTTC
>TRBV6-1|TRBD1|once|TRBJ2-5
CASSRGDRVETQYF
TGTGCCAGCAGTCGGGGGGACAGGGTGGAGACCCAGTACTTC
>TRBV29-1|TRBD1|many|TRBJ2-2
CSVEGTGYTGELFF
TGCAGCGTTGAAGGGACAGGGTACACCGGGGAGCTGTTTTTT
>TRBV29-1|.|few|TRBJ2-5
CSVDLGGSGETQYF
TGCAGCGTTGATTTGGGTGGGAGTGGGGAGACCCAGTACTTC
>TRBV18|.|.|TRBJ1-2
CASSSARHPGEGYTF
TGTGCCAGCTCTTCAGCCAGACACCCGGGTGAGGGCTACACCTTC
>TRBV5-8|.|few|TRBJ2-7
CASRGREQYF
TGTGCCAGCAGGGGGCGCGAGCAGTACTTC
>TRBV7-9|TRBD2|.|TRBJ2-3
CASSSPGTSATDTQYF
TGTGCCAGCAGTTCCCCCGGGACTAGCGCCACAGATACGCAGTATTTT
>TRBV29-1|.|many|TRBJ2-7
CSVGVTSYEQYF
TGCAGCGTTGGGGTGACCTCCTACGAGCAGTACTTC
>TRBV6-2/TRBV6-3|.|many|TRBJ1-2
CASSDPGQSYGYTF
TGTGCCAGCAGTGACCCAGGACAGTCCTATGGCTACACCTTC
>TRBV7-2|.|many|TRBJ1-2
CASSLVQASNYGYTF
TGTGCCAGCAGCTTAGTTCAGGCCTCTAACTATGGCTACACCTTC
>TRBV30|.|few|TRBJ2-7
CAWSSGFSYEQYF
TGTGCCTGGAGTAGCGGATTCTCCTACGAGCAGTACTTC
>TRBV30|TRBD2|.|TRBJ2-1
CAWTKRGAINEQFF
TGTGCCTGGACCAAGCGGGGGGCGATCAATGAGCAGTTCTTC
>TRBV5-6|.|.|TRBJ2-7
CASSQRTVVYEQYF
TGTGCCAGCAGCCAGCGTACTGTAGTCTACGAGCAGTACTTC
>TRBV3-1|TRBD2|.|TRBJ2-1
CASSRYPGTSGNEQFF
TGTGCCAGCAGCCGATACCCCGGGACTAGCGGGAATGAGCAGTTCTTC
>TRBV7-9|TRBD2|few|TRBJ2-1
CASSPTTSGLGNEQFF
TGTGCCAGCAGCCCGACGACTAGCGGGTTGGGCAATGAGCAGTTCTTC
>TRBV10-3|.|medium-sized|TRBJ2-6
CAISESIDGSGANVLTF
TGTGCCATCAGTGAGTCCATCGACGGCTCTGGGGCCAACGTCCTGACTTTC